This TCR beta chain derives from a study of patients and donors after allogeneic stem cell transplantation. TCRdb itself ran the RT-PCR reads through MiXCR, one entry per CDR3 protein. Here the sample spans about a million distinct CDR3 sequences, more than 15% being singletons. Trimming stripped 1 base from V and 10 bases from J, with 10 bases between. The CDR3 extends over 12 amino acids. From germline, CDR1 is LGHDT and CDR2 YNNKEL (reference sequence). The material sequenced was blood, either unsorted or a sorted T cell fraction (not recorded which). The clonotype was recovered from a human donor who was either an allogeneic HSCT recipient or a stem cell or donor lymphocyte infusion donor (not recorded which). It is not recorded whose cells these are; they may come from a transplant donor. The V call is TRBV3-1, the J call TRBJ2-5; the D gene is possibly TRBD2 (5 bases). Here the CDR3 DNA reads TGTGCCAGCAGCCAAGTGTTGGGAGTCCAGTACTTC. This encodes CASSQVLGVQYF.